This T cell receptor (beta chain) was captured in a study of CD8 T cells in ankylosing spondylitis. Study-wide points: What seemed typical of ankylosing spondylitis blood was a TCR beta motif built from several highly homologous variants.

TCRdb redid the calling of the 5' RACE reads with MiXCR, one entry per CDR3 protein. The sample carries roughly 440,000 distinct CDR3 sequences, approximately 17% recorded once. The CDR3 length is 15 residues. Germline trimming cut 4 bases from V and 1 base from J; bases unmatched to any gene: 3. Germline-derived CDR1 and CDR2 are DFQATT and SNEGSKA (reference sequence). This clonotype was detected only a few times. The antigen remains undetermined. The chain carries TRBV20-1 and TRBJ2-3, with 12 bases lining up with TRBD2. Sequencing was done on a sample of blood, either unsorted or a sorted T cell fraction (not recorded which). This sequence was found in a male donor with ankylosing spondylitis. CDR3 amino acids: CSAIRTSGGTDTQYF. CDR3 nucleotides: TGCAGTGCTATCCGGACTAGCGGGGGCACAGATACGCAGTATTTT.